Following are 3 T cell receptor beta chains from one sample sequenced in a study of blood T cell repertoires in COVID-19. Produced via immunoSEQ multiplex PCR; TCRdb's table is partial and in-frame only. The sample includes under 200,000 clones, approximately 84% of them seen just once. The sequenced sample was peripheral blood. Source of these receptors: an older man with active or convalescent COVID-19.

This chain connects TRBV19 to TRBJ1-5; 7 bases are a match to TRBD1. Germline lookup yields CDR1 LNHDA and CDR2 SQIVND (reference sequence). The CDR3 is 15 amino acids. The trim removed 5 bases at V and 2 bases at J, leaving 6 bases unmatched. The CDR3 protein is CASSGGDRGNQPQHF. CDR3 nucleotide sequence: TGTGCCAGTAGTGGGGGTGACAGGGGCAATCAGCCCCAGCATTTT.

The chain combines TRBV28 with TRBJ2-7, with a tentative D call TRBD2 (6 bases). V lost 5 bases and J 1 base, leaving 12 bases between the germline ends. Germline assignment: CDR1 MDHEN and CDR2 SYDVKM. The CDR3 has 14 residues. DNA for the CDR3: TGTGCCAGCAGTGGCGGGGATCGATCCTACGAGCAGTACTTC. As protein: CASSGGDRSYEQYF.

The CDR3 loop reads CASSPAANGELFF. CDR3 nucleotide sequence: TGTGCCAGCAGCCCCGCGGCAAACGGGGAGCTGTTTTTT. This chain links TRBV11-3 with TRBJ2-2, with D hard to call. The CDR3 has 13 residues. Trimming took off 5 bases at V and 7 bases at J, with 11 bases between the two ends. CDR1 and CDR2 (germline): SGHNT, YENEEA.